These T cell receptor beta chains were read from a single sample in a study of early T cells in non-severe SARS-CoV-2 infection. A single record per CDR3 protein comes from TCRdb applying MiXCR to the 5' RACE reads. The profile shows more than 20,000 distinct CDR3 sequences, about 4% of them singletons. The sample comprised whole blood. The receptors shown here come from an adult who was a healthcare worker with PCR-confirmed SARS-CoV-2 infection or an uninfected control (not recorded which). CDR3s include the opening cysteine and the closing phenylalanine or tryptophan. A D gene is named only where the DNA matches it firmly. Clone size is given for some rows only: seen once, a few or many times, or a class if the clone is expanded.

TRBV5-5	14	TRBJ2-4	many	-	CASGRVVTKNIQYF	TGTGCCAGCGGCAGGGTCGTAACCAAAAACATTCAGTACTTC
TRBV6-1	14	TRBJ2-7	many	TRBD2	CASSVLAGAGEQYF	TGTGCCAGCAGTGTTCTAGCGGGAGCGGGAGAGCAGTACTTC
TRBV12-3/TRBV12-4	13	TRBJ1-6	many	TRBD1	CASRQGGESPLHF	TGTGCCAGCAGGCAGGGGGGGGAATCACCCCTCCACTTT
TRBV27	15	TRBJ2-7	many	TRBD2	CASSPIGTSGRAQYF	TGTGCCAGCAGCCCCATTGGGACTAGCGGGAGGGCGCAGTACTTC
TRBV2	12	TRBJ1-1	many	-	CASSDGQIEAFF	TGTGCCAGCAGTGACGGGCAGATTGAAGCTTTCTTT
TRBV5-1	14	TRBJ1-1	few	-	CASSGGDINTEAFF	TGCGCCAGCAGCGGGGGAGACATCAACACTGAAGCTTTCTTT
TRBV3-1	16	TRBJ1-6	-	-	CASSQASTRPASPLHF	TGTGCCAGCAGCCAAGCCTCGACACGCCCGGCTTCACCCCTCCACTTT
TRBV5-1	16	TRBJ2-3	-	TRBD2	CASSKGLAGDLDTQYF	TGCGCCAGCAGCAAGGGCCTAGCGGGAGACTTAGATACGCAGTATTTT
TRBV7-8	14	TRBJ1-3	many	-	CASSPDRVGNTIYF	TGTGCCAGCAGCCCCGACAGAGTGGGAAACACCATATATTTT
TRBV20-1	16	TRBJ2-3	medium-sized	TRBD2	CSARVREGIDSDTQYF	TGCAGTGCTAGAGTGAGGGAGGGCATCGACTCAGATACGCAGTATTTT
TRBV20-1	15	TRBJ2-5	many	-	CSSRHYGTGQETQYF	TGCAGTTCGCGACACTACGGGACCGGCCAAGAGACCCAGTACTTC
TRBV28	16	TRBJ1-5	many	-	CASSLGGHLSNQPQHF	TGTGCCAGCAGTTTAGGAGGGCATCTTAGCAATCAGCCCCAGCATTTT
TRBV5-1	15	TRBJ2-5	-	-	CASTRRTDFQETQYF	TGCGCCAGCACGAGGCGGACAGATTTCCAAGAGACCCAGTACTTC
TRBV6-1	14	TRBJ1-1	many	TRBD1	CASNRQGLNTEAFF	TGTGCCAGCAATCGACAGGGGTTGAACACTGAAGCTTTCTTT
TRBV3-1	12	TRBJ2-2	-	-	CASRHWAGELFF	TGTGCCAGCAGGCACTGGGCGGGGGAGCTGTTTTTT
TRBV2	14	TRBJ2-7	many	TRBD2	CASSKLAGAYEQYF	TGTGCCAGCAGTAAACTAGCGGGAGCCTACGAGCAGTACTTC
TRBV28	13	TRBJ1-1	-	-	CASSITGDTEAFF	TGTGCCAGCAGTATTACGGGGGACACTGAAGCTTTCTTT
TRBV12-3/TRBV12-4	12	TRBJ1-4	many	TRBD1	CATGQGNEKLFF	TGTGCCACGGGACAGGGTAATGAAAAACTGTTTTTT
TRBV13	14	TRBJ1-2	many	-	CASSLNRDNYGYTF	TGTGCCAGCAGCCTAAACAGGGATAACTATGGCTACACCTTC
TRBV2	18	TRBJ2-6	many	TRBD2	CASSDNGREWSGANVLTF	TGTGCCAGCAGTGATAACGGGCGGGAGTGGTCTGGGGCCAACGTCCTGACTTTC
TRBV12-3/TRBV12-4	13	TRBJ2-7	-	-	CASSETQTGEQYF	TGTGCCAGCAGTGAAACCCAAACCGGCGAGCAGTACTTC
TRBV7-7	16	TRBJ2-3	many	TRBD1	CASSPSRQGAPDTQYF	TGTGCCAGCAGCCCGTCACGACAGGGGGCTCCAGATACGCAGTATTTT
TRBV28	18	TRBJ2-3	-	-	CASSLFGTPRSSTDTQYF	TGTGCCAGCAGTTTATTCGGGACTCCAAGGAGTTCCACAGATACGCAGTATTTT
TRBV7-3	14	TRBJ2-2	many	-	CASSPHRDAGELFF	TGTGCCAGCAGCCCTCACAGGGACGCCGGGGAGCTGTTTTTT
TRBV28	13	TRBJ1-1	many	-	CASSLRGATEAFF	TGTGCCAGCAGTTTACGGGGGGCGACTGAAGCTTTCTTT
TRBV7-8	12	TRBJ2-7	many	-	CASSLGGMGQYF	TGTGCCAGCAGCTTAGGGGGTATGGGGCAGTACTTC
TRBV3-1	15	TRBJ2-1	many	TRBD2	CASSPGLAGVNEQFF	TGTGCCAGCAGCCCAGGACTAGCGGGAGTCAATGAGCAGTTCTTC